A selection of T cell receptor beta chains follows, all from one sample in a study of response to subunit inactivated influenza vaccine. MiXCR, applied by TCRdb to the RT-PCR reads, yields one record per CDR3 protein. Of under 550,000 distinct CDR3 sequences in the sample, approximately 7.7% are singletons; the top ten hold 10% to 15%. Sequenced material: PBMCs from blood, taken approximately 25 months after vaccination. The receptors originated from a man between 50 and 75 years old who received an inactivated influenza vaccine. CDR3s include the opening cysteine and the closing phenylalanine or tryptophan. Fields, in order: D gene, J gene, V gene, CDR3 length, clone size, CDR3 protein, CDR3 DNA. The D gene is left open where the match is weak. Part of the rows lack a size; the others show once, few, many or a class for expanded clones.

TRBD1,TRBJ1-5,TRBV20-1,14,many,CSASRRGPDQPQHF,TGCAGTGCTAGCCGAAGGGGGCCTGATCAGCCCCAGCATTTT
-,TRBJ2-1,TRBV12-3/TRBV12-4,13,-,CASSSNRNNEQFF,TGTGCCAGCAGTTCAAACAGGAACAATGAGCAGTTCTTC
-,TRBJ2-1,TRBV6-6,13,-,CASSYLRFHEQFF,TGTGCCAGCAGTTACCTGAGATTCCATGAGCAGTTCTTC
-,TRBJ1-2,TRBV10-2,14,few,CASTKGVENYGYTF,TGCGCCAGCACTAAAGGGGTCGAGAACTATGGCTACACCTTC
-,TRBJ2-2,TRBV20-1,14,many,CSANRDRRTGELFF,TGCAGTGCTAACCGGGACCGTCGCACCGGGGAGCTGTTTTTT
-,TRBJ2-2,TRBV5-1,18,-,CASSLNPDSRSNTGELFF,TGCGCCAGCAGCTTGAATCCGGATTCCCGCTCGAACACCGGGGAGCTGTTTTTT
-,TRBJ2-1,TRBV20-1,16,-,CSASPSGPVDYNEQFF,TGCAGTGCTAGTCCCTCCGGGCCAGTAGACTACAATGAGCAGTTCTTC
-,TRBJ2-3,TRBV7-9,14,few,CASSPIDLTDTQYF,TGTGCCAGCAGCCCAATAGATTTGACAGATACGCAGTATTTT
-,TRBJ1-2,TRBV7-6,15,-,CASSLGRGGNYGYTF,TGTGCCAGCAGCTTGGGGCGGGGGGGAAACTATGGCTACACCTTC
-,TRBJ2-7,TRBV7-9,16,many,CASSLTRGANSYEQYF,TGTGCCAGCAGCTTAACCCGAGGAGCAAACTCCTACGAGCAGTACTTC
TRBD2,TRBJ2-1,TRBV29-1,16,many,CSALPFTSGSYNEQFF,TGCAGCGCCCTACCCTTCACTAGCGGGAGTTACAATGAGCAGTTCTTC
-,TRBJ2-5,TRBV6-5,13,few,CASSYTPVETQYF,TGTGCCAGCAGTTACACCCCAGTAGAGACCCAGTACTTC
TRBD2,TRBJ2-1,TRBV7-7,16,few,CASSQQAGLGDNEQFF,TGTGCCAGCAGCCAACAAGCGGGACTAGGGGACAATGAGCAGTTCTTC
-,TRBJ2-3,TRBV4-1,15,-,CASSQDLPRRGTQYF,TGCGCCAGCAGCCAAGATCTCCCAAGGCGAGGTACGCAGTATTTT
TRBD2,TRBJ2-5,TRBV11-2,18,few,CASSPTSPGLAGRRTQYF,TGTGCCAGCAGCCCCACAAGCCCGGGACTAGCGGGCAGGAGGACCCAGTACTTC
TRBD1,TRBJ2-1,TRBV11-2,12,-,CASSQPDRGRFF,TGTGCCAGCAGCCAACCCGACAGGGGTAGGTTCTTC
-,TRBJ1-4,TRBV5-8,16,few,CASSTWTTATNEKLFF,TGTGCCAGCAGCACCTGGACAACCGCAACTAATGAAAAACTGTTTTTT
-,TRBJ1-6,TRBV4-1,16,few,CASSQVIQKGNSPLHF,TGCGCCAGCAGCCAAGTAATCCAGAAGGGGAATTCACCCCTCCACTTT
TRBD1,TRBJ1-2,TRBV4-2,16,few,CASSPGQGASDYGYTF,TGTGCCAGCAGCCCGGGACAGGGGGCGTCTGACTATGGCTACACCTTC
-,TRBJ1-5,TRBV4-2,15,few,CASSQDGGRDQPQHF,TGTGCCAGCAGCCAAGATGGGGGGCGGGATCAGCCCCAGCATTTT
TRBD1,TRBJ1-1,TRBV7-8,16,-,CASSIGTEYLRTEAFF,TGTGCCAGCAGCATCGGGACAGAGTACTTGAGGACTGAAGCTTTCTTT
-,TRBJ2-2,TRBV7-2,15,many,CASSLESMGPGELFF,TGTGCCAGCAGCTTAGAATCGATGGGTCCCGGGGAGCTGTTTTTT
-,TRBJ2-2,TRBV9,16,many,CASSVAGSPNTGELFF,TGTGCCAGCAGCGTAGCAGGGTCCCCGAACACCGGGGAGCTGTTTTTT
-,TRBJ1-2,TRBV10-3,16,-,CAISESTLLVTHGYTF,TGTGCCATCAGTGAGTCGACTCTCTTGGTGACGCATGGCTACACCTTC
TRBD2,TRBJ2-2,TRBV12-3/TRBV12-4,13,-,CASSGTSPGELFF,TGTGCCAGCAGTGGGACTAGCCCCGGGGAGCTGTTTTTT
TRBD1,TRBJ1-2,TRBV4-1,14,-,CASSQGTGIYGYTF,TGCGCCAGCAGCCAAGGGACAGGGATCTATGGCTACACCTTC
TRBD2,TRBJ2-1,TRBV6-1,15,many,CASRTGLATINEQFF,TGTGCCAGCAGGACGGGACTAGCGACAATCAATGAGCAGTTCTTC
-,TRBJ2-3,TRBV27,12,few,CASSIRPDTQYF,TGTGCCAGCAGTATCCGCCCAGATACGCAGTATTTT
-,TRBJ1-4,TRBV12-3/TRBV12-4,17,-,CASSLVSPTATSEKLFF,TGTGCCAGCAGTTTAGTATCGCCGACCGCAACTAGTGAAAAACTGTTTTTT
TRBD2,TRBJ2-3,TRBV20-1,18,-,CSARGAWTSGSSTDTQYF,TGCAGTGCTAGAGGAGCCTGGACTAGCGGGTCTAGCACAGATACGCAGTATTTT
-,TRBJ1-6,TRBV27,11,many,CASSLPSPLHF,TGTGCCAGCAGTTTACCCTCACCCCTCCACTTT
TRBD2,TRBJ2-1,TRBV20-1,16,many,CSARDTQRGGENEQFF,TGCAGTGCTAGAGACACCCAGCGGGGGGGCGAGAATGAGCAGTTCTTC
TRBD2,TRBJ2-1,TRBV30,17,few,CAWTGLAGGSSYNEQFF,TGTGCCTGGACGGGACTAGCGGGAGGGAGCTCCTACAATGAGCAGTTCTTC
TRBD1,TRBJ2-2,TRBV19,14,many,CASSRQGRTGELFF,TGTGCCAGTTCGAGACAGGGACGCACCGGGGAGCTGTTTTTT
-,TRBJ2-1,TRBV4-1,15,few,CASSQGGHRGNEQFF,TGCGCCAGCAGCCAAGGTGGCCATCGTGGGAATGAGCAGTTCTTC
-,TRBJ2-7,TRBV20-1,12,-,CSARPGTYEQYF,TGCAGTGCTAGACCGGGGACCTACGAGCAGTACTTC
-,TRBJ1-6,TRBV7-8,15,few,CASSLVRGRDSPLHF,TGTGCCAGCAGCTTAGTAAGAGGCAGAGATTCACCCCTCCACTTT
-,TRBJ1-2,TRBV19,19,few,CASSTTAGAGSQRGYGYTF,TGTGCCAGTAGTACCACCGCGGGGGCCGGCAGCCAGAGGGGCTATGGCTACACCTTC
-,TRBJ2-5,TRBV5-1,15,many,CASGGAGRVGETQYF,TGCGCCAGCGGTGGGGCAGGGCGTGTTGGAGAGACCCAGTACTTC
-,TRBJ2-1,TRBV20-1,15,few,CRIPPQHHFGDEQFF,TGCAGGATCCCCCCTCAACACCATTTCGGGGATGAGCAGTTCTTC
-,TRBJ2-1,TRBV30,14,few,CAWSDDFMGNEQFF,TGTGCCTGGAGTGACGATTTCATGGGGAATGAGCAGTTCTTC
-,TRBJ2-7,TRBV2,12,many,CASTPRSYEQYF,TGTGCCAGCACCCCCAGATCCTACGAGCAGTACTTC
-,TRBJ2-5,TRBV9,14,-,CASSVGNRQETQYF,TGTGCCAGCAGCGTAGGGAACCGCCAAGAGACCCAGTACTTC
-,TRBJ1-2,TRBV7-2,14,few,CASSPDVVDGGYTF,TGTGCCAGCAGCCCCGATGTAGTGGATGGCGGCTACACCTTC
TRBD1,TRBJ2-7,TRBV20-1,14,many,CSALDRWNSYEQYF,TGCAGTGCTCTGGACAGGTGGAACTCCTACGAGCAGTACTTC
TRBD1,TRBJ1-3,TRBV4-1,17,-,CASSQPGTGRLRNTIYF,TGCGCCAGCAGCCAGCCCGGGACAGGCCGACTTCGAAACACCATATATTTT
TRBD1,TRBJ2-5,TRBV5-1,15,-,CASSLAGTEQETQYF,TGCGCCAGCAGCTTGGCCGGGACAGAGCAAGAGACCCAGTACTTC
TRBD1,TRBJ2-4,TRBV20-1,15,-,CSARSGTGLKNIQYF,TGCAGTGCTAGATCCGGGACAGGCCTCAAAAACATTCAGTACTTC
-,TRBJ2-3,TRBV7-2,15,few,CASSLTVYHTDTQYF,TGTGCCAGCAGCTTAACTGTTTACCACACAGATACGCAGTATTTT
TRBD2,TRBJ2-1,TRBV9,15,-,CASSPTSGRAVEQFF,TGTGCCAGCAGCCCAACTAGCGGGAGGGCGGTTGAGCAGTTCTTC
TRBD1,TRBJ2-1,TRBV24-1,15,few,CATSDRQGAWNEQFF,TGTGCCACCAGTGACCGGCAGGGGGCTTGGAATGAGCAGTTCTTC